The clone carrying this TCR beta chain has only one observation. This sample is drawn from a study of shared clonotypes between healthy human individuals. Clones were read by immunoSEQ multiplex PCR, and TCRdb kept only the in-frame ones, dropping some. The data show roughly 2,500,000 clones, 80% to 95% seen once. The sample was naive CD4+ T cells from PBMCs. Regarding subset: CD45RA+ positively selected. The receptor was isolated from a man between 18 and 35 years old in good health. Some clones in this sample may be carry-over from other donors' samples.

The DNA for the CDR3 is TGTGCCAGCCAGGGCAACACCGGGGAGCTGTTTTTT. Translation: CASQGNTGELFF. The chain is built from TRBV6-5 and TRBJ2-2; a weak D match, TRBD1 (5 bases). The CDR3 sequence is 12 residues long. Trimming stripped 8 bases from V and 2 bases from J, with 6 bases between. Germline V gives CDR1 MNHEY, CDR2 SVGAGI.